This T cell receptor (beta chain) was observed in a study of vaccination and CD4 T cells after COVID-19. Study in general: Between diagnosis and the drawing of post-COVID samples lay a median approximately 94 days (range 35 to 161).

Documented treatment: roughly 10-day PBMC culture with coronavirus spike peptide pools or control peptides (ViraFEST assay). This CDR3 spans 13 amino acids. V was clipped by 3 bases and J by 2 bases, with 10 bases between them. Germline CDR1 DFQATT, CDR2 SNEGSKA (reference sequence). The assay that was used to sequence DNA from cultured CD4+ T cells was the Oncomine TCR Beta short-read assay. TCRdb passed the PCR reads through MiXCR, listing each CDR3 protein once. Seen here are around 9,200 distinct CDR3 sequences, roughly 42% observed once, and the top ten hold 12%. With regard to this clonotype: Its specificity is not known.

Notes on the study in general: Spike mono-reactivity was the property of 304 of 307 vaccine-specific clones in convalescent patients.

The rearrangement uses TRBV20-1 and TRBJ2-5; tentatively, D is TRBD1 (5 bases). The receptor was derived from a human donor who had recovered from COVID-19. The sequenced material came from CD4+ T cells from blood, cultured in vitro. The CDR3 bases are TGCAGTGCTAGCAGGCAGGGACAAGAGACCCAGTACTTC. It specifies CSASRQGQETQYF.